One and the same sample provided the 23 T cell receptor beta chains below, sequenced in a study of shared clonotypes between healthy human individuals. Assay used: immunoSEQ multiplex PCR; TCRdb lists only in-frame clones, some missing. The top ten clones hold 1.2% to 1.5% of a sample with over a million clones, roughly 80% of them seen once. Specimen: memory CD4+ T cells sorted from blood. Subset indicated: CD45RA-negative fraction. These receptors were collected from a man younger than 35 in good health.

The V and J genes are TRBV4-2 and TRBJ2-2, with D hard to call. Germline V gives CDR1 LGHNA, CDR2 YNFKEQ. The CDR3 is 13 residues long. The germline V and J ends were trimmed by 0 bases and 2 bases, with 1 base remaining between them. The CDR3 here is CASSQDNTGELFF. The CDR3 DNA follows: TGTGCCAGCAGCCAAGACAACACCGGGGAGCTGTTTTTT.

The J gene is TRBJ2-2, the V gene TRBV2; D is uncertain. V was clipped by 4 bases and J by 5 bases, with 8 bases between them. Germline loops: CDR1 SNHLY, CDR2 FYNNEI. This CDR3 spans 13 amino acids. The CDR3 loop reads CASSVLGTGELFF. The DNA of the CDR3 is TGTGCCAGCAGTGTTCTGGGGACCGGGGAGCTGTTTTTT.

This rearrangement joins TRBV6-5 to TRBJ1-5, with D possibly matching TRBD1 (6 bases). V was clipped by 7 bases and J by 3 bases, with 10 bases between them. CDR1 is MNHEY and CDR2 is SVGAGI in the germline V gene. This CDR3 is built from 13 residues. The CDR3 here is CASTDRLNQPQHF. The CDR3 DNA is TGTGCCAGCACGGACAGACTCAATCAGCCCCAGCATTTT.

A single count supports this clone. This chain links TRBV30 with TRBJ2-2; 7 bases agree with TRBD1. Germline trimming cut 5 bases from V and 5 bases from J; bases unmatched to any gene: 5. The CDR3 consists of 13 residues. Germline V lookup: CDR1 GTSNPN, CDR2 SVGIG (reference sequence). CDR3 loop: CAWRGQRTGELFF. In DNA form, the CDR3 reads TGTGCCTGGCGGGGACAGAGGACCGGGGAGCTGTTTTTT.

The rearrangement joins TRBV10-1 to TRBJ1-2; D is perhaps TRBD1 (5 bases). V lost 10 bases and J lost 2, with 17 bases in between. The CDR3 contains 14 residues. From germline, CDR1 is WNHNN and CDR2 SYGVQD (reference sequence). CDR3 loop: CATKQGRWNYGYTF. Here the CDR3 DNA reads TGCGCCACCAAGCAGGGCCGATGGAACTATGGCTACACCTTC.

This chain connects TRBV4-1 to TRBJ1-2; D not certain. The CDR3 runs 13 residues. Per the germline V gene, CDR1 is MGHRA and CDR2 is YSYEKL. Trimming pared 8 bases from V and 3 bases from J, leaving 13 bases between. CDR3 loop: CASVTGSHYGYTF. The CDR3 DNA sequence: TGCGCCAGCGTAACCGGGTCTCACTATGGCTACACCTTC.

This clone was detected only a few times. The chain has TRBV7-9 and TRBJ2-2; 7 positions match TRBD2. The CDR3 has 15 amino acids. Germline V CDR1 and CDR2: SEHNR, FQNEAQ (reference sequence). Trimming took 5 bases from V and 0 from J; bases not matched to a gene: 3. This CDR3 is CASSPGTTNTGELFF. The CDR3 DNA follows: TGTGCCAGCAGCCCGGGGACTACGAACACCGGGGAGCTGTTTTTT.

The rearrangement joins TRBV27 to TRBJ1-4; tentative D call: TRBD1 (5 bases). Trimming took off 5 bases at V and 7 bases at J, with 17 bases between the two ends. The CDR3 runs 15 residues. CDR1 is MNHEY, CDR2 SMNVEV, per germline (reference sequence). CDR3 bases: TGTGCCAGCAGTCCTTCAGGGACCACCTTTGAAAAACTGTTTTTT. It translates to CASSPSGTTFEKLFF. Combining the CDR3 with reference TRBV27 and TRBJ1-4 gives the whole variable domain EAQVTQNPRYLITVTGKKLTVTCSQNMNHEYMSWYRQDPGLGLRQIYYSMNVEVTDKGDVPEGYKVSRKEKRNFPLILESPSPNQTSLYFCASSPSGTTFEKLFFGSGTQLSVL.

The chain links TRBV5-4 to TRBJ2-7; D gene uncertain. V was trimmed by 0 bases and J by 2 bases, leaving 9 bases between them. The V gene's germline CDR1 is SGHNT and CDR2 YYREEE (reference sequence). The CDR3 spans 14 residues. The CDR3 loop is CASSLVGNAYEQYF. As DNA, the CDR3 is TGTGCCAGCAGCTTGGTCGGTAACGCCTACGAGCAGTACTTC.

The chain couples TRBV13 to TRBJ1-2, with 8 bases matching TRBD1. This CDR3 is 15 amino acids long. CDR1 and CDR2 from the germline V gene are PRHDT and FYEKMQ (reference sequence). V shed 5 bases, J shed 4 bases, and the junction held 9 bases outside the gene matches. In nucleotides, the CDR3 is TGTGCCAGCAGCGAAAGGGACAGGACTGTCTATGGCTACACCTTC. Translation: CASSERDRTVYGYTF.

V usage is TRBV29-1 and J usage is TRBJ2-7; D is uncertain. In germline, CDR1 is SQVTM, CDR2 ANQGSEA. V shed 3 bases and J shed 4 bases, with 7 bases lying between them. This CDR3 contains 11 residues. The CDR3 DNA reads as TGCAGCGTTGAGAGTGCTTACGAGCAGTACTTC. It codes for CSVESAYEQYF.

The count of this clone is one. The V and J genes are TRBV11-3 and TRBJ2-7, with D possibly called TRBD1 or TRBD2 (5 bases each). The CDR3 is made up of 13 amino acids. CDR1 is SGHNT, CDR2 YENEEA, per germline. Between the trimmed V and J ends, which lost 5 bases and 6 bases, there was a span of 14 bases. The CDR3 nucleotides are TGTGCCAGCAGCACCGGGGCCCTCTCCGAGCAGTACTTC. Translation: CASSTGALSEQYF.

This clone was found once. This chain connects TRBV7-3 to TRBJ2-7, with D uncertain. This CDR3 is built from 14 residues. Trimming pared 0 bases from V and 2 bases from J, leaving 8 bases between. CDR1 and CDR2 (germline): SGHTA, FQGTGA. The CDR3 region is CASSLTHGPYEQYF. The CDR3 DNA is TGTGCCAGCAGCTTAACACACGGACCCTACGAGCAGTACTTC.

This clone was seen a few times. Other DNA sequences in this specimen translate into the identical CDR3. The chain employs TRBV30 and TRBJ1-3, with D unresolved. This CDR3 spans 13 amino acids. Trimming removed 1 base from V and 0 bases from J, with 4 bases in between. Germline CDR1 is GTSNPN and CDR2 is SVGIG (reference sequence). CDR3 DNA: TGTGCCTGGAGTGACAGCTCTGGAAACACCATATATTTT. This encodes CAWSDSSGNTIYF.

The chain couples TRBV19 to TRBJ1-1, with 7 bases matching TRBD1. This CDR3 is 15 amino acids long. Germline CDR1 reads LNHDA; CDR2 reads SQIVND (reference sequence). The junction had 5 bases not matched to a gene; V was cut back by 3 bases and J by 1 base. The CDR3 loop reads CASSIFGQANTEAFF. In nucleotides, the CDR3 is TGTGCCAGTAGTATCTTTGGACAGGCGAACACTGAAGCTTTCTTT. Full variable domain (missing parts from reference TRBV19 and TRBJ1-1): DGGITQSPKYLFRKEGQNVTLSCEQNLNHDAMYWYRQDPGQGLRLIYYSQIVNDFQKGDIAEGYSVSREKKESFPLTVTSAQKNPTAFYLCASSIFGQANTEAFFGQGTRLTVV.

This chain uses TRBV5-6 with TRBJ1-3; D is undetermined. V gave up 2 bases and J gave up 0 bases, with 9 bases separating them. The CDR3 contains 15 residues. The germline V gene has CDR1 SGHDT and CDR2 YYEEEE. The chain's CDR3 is CASSFTTNSGNTIYF. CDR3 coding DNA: TGTGCCAGCAGCTTTACAACTAACTCTGGAAACACCATATATTTT.

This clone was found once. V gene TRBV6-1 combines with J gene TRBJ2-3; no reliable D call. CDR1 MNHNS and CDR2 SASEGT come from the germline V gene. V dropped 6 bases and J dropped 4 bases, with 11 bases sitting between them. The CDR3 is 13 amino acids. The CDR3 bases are TGTGCCAGCAGCCCCAGCTTAGCAGATACGCAGTATTTT. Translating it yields CASSPSLADTQYF.

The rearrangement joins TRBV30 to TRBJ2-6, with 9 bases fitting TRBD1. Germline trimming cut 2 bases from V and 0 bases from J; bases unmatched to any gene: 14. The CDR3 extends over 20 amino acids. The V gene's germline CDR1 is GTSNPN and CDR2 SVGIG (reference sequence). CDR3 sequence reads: CAWSPRKQGAVSSGANVLTF. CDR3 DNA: TGTGCCTGGAGTCCTCGAAAACAGGGGGCGGTCAGCTCTGGGGCCAACGTCCTGACTTTC.

The CDR3 loop is CASSQDGLAGGYEQFF. CDR3 nucleotide sequence: TGCGCCAGCAGCCAAGATGGGCTAGCGGGGGGCTATGAGCAGTTCTTC. The chain uses TRBV4-1 and TRBJ2-1, with 11 bases lining up with TRBD2. The CDR3 totals 16 residues. Germline loops: CDR1 MGHRA, CDR2 YSYEKL. V lost 0 bases, J lost 8 bases, and 6 bases stayed unmatched.

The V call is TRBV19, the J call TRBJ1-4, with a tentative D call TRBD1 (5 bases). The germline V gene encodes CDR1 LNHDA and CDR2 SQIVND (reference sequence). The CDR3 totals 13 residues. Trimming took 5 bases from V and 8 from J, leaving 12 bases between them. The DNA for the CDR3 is TGTGCCAGTAGTCAACAGGATCGGGAAAAACTGTTTTTT. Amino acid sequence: CASSQQDREKLFF. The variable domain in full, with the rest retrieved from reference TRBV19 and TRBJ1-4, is DGGITQSPKYLFRKEGQNVTLSCEQNLNHDAMYWYRQDPGQGLRLIYYSQIVNDFQKGDIAEGYSVSREKKESFPLTVTSAQKNPTAFYLCASSQQDREKLFFGSGTQLSVL.

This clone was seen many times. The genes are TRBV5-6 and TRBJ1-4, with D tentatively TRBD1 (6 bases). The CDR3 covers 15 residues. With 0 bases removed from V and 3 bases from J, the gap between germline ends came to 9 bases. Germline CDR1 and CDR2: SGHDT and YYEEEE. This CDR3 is CASSLEQGANEKLFF. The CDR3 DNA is TGTGCCAGCAGCTTGGAACAGGGAGCTAATGAAAAACTGTTTTTT. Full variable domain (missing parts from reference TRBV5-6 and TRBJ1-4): DAGVTQSPTHLIKTRGQQVTLRCSPKSGHDTVSWYQQALGQGPQFIFQYYEEEERQRGNFPDRFSGHQFPNYSSELNVNALLLGDSALYLCASSLEQGANEKLFFGSGTQLSVL.

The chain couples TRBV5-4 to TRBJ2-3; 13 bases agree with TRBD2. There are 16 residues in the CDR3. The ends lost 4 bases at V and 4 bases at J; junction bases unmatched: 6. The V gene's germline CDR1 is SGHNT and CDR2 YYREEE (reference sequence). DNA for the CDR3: TGTGCCAGCAGCCCCTGGACTAGCGGGAGTTCAGATACGCAGTATTTT. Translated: CASSPWTSGSSDTQYF.

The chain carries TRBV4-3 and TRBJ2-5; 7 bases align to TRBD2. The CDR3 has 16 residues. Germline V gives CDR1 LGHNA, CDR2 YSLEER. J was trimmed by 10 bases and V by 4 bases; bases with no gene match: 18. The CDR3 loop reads CASSPVRSSGQRGQYF. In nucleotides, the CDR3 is TGCGCCAGCAGCCCTGTAAGAAGTAGCGGGCAAAGGGGCCAGTACTTC.